This T cell receptor (beta chain) was sequenced in a study of T-cell memory formation after mild COVID-19. About the research overall: For the most part, TCR clusters were specific to one donor. Study results and caveats: Memory from before infection featured some responding clones, which suggests cross-reactive memory joined.

In the case of this clonotype: Its antigen is unknown.

In germline, CDR1 is SGDLS, CDR2 YYNGEE. This CDR3 comprises 14 residues. The germline V and J ends were trimmed by 2 bases and 6 bases, with 14 bases remaining between them. TCRdb processed the 5' RACE reads anew with MiXCR; each CDR3 protein has one entry. The data contain 150,000 to 200,000 distinct CDR3 sequences, roughly 14% of them singletons. This clonotype was obtained from an adult woman who had mild COVID-19 (a few samples of this study predate the infection). Cell type and time point are not known. Material: PBMCs or a T cell subset sorted from them (not recorded which). The chain has TRBV9 and TRBJ2-5; weak D call: TRBD1 (5 bases). CDR3 in DNA: TGTGCCAGCAGCGTCGGTGCAGGGATGAAGACCCAGTACTTC. Translating it yields CASSVGAGMKTQYF.